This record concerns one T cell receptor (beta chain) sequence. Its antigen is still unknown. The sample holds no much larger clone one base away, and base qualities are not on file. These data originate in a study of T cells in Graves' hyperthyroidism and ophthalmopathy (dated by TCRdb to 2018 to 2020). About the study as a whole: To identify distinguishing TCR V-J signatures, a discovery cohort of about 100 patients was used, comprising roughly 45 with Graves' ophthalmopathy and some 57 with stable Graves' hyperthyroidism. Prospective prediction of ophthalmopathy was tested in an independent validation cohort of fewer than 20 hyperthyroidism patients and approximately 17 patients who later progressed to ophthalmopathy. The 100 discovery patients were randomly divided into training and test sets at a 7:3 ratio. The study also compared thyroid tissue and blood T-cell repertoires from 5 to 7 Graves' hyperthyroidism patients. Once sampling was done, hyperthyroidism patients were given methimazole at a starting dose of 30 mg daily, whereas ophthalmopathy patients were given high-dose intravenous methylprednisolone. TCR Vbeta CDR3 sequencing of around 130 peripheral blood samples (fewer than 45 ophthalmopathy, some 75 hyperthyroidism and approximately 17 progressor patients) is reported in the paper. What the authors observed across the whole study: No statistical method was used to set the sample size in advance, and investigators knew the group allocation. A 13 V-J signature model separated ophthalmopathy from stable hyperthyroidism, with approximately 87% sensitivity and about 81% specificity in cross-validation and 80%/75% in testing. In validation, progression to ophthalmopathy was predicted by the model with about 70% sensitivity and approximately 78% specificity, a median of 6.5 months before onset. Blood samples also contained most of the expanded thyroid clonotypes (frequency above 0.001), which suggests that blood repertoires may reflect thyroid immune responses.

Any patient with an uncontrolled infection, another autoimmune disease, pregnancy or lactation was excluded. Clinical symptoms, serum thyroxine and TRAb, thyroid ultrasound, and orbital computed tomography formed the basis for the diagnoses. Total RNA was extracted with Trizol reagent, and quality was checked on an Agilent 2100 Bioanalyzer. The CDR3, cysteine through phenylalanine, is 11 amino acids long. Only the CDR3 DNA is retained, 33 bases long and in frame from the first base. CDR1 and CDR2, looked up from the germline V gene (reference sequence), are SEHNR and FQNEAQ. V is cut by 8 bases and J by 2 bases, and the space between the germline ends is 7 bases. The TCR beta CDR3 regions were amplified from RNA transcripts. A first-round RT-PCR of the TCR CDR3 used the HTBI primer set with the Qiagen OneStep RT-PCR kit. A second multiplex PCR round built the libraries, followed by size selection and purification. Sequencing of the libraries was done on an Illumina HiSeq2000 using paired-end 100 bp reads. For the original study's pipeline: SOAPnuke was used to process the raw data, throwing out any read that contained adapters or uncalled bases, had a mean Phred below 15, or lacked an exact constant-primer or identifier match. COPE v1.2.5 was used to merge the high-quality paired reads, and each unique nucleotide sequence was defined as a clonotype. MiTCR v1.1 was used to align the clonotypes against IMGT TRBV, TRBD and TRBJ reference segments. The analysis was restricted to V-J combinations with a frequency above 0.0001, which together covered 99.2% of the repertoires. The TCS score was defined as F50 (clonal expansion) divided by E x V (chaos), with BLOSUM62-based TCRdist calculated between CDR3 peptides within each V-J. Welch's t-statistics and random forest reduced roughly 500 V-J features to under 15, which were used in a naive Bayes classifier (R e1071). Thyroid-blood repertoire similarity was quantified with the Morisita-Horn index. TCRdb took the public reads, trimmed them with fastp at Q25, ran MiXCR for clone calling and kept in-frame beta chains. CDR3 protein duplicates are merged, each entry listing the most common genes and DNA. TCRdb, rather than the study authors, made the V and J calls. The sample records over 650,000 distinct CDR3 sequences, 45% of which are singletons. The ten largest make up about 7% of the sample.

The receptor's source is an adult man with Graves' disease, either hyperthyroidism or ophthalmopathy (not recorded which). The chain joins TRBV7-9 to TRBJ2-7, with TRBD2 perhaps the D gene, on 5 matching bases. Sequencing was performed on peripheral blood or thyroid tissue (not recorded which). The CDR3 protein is CASGSPYEQYF. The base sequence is TGTGCCAGCGGGAGCCCCTACGAGCAGTACTTC.